The 23 T cell receptor beta chains presented below share a single source sample, sequenced in a study of blood T cell repertoires in COVID-19. Sequencing used immunoSEQ multiplex PCR; TCRdb keeps in-frame clones, though not all of them. The sample lists around 280,000 clones; 88% were seen once. The sequenced sample consisted of peripheral blood. These receptors were collected from a woman younger than 45 with COVID-19, enrolled during active disease.

The chain's CDR3 is CASRLAPQEAYNEQFF. DNA of the CDR3: TGTGCCAGTAGACTAGCGCCTCAAGAGGCGTACAATGAGCAGTTCTTC. V is TRBV19 and J is TRBJ2-1, with 7 bases fitting TRBD2. The CDR3 sequence is 16 residues long. CDR1 and CDR2 (germline): LNHDA, SQIVND (reference sequence). V gave up 6 bases and J gave up 4 bases; unmatched junction bases: 12.

V gene TRBV19 combines with J gene TRBJ2-1, with a tentative D call TRBD2 (6 bases). Germline assignment: CDR1 LNHDA and CDR2 SQIVND (reference sequence). Deletions cut 0 bases from V and 6 bases from J, with 15 bases between. The CDR3 has 16 amino acids. The CDR3 DNA reads TGTGCCAGTAGTATAGAGAGCGGGCCCTACGGCAATGAGCAGTTCTTC. Translated, it gives CASSIESGPYGNEQFF. The full variable domain, in which reference TRBV19 and TRBJ2-1 provide the parts outside the CDR3, is DGGITQSPKYLFRKEGQNVTLSCEQNLNHDAMYWYRQDPGQGLRLIYYSQIVNDFQKGDIAEGYSVSREKKESFPLTVTSAQKNPTAFYLCASSIESGPYGNEQFFGPGTRLTVL.

J is TRBJ2-4 and V is TRBV4-1; TRBD2 aligns across 7 bases. Germline-derived CDR1 and CDR2 are MGHRA and YSYEKL. Trimming at V came to 6 bases and at J to 4 bases, leaving 9 bases not matched to a gene. The CDR3 length is 15 residues. In DNA, the CDR3 is TGCGCCAGCAGTAGATTAGGGAGGGCGAAAAACATTCAGTACTTC. It translates to CASSRLGRAKNIQYF.

The DNA of the CDR3 is TGCGCCAGCAGCCCCGGACTAGCGGGAGTTAGGTACAATGAGCAGTTCTTC. Encoded protein: CASSPGLAGVRYNEQFF. The genes are TRBV4-1 and TRBJ2-1; 13 bases map to TRBD2. This CDR3 spans 17 amino acids. The V gene end was trimmed by 4 bases and the J gene end by 4 bases; junction bases not matched to a gene: 7. From germline, CDR1 is MGHRA and CDR2 YSYEKL.

The V call is TRBV21-1, the J call TRBJ1-4; the table's D call, TRBD1, was not checked against the DNA. TRBV21-1 is labeled a pseudogene. The CDR3 spans 14 residues. The CDR3 nucleotides read TGTGCCAGCTGCCCGGGACAGGCAAATGAAAAACTGTTTTTT. This sequence encodes CASCPGQANEKLFF.

The chain combines TRBV27 with TRBJ1-5; D not certain. Germline CDR1 and CDR2: MNHEY and SMNVEV (reference sequence). Trimming pared 4 bases from V and 6 bases from J, leaving 10 bases between. The CDR3 contains 13 residues. This CDR3 reads CASSSTHIQPQHF. CDR3 coding DNA: TGTGCCAGCAGTTCGACACATATTCAGCCCCAGCATTTT.

V usage is TRBV19 and J usage is TRBJ1-3; the match to TRBD1 covers 8 bases. Per germline, CDR1 LNHDA and CDR2 SQIVND (reference sequence). V gave up 4 bases and J gave up 4 bases; unmatched junction bases: 6. The length of the CDR3 is 15 residues. This CDR3 is CASSTRTGSGNTIYF. The CDR3, as DNA: TGTGCCAGTAGTACTCGGACAGGGTCAGGAAACACCATATATTTT.

V and J are TRBV19 and TRBJ2-7; D gene unclear. Germline CDR1 reads LNHDA; CDR2 reads SQIVND (reference sequence). The CDR3 contains 12 residues. V lost 5 bases to trimming and J lost 5 bases, with 10 bases between them. The CDR3 sequence is CASSSRVDEQYF. The CDR3 DNA follows: TGTGCCAGTAGTTCCCGCGTCGACGAGCAGTACTTC. Combining the CDR3 with reference TRBV19 and TRBJ2-7 gives the whole variable domain DGGITQSPKYLFRKEGQNVTLSCEQNLNHDAMYWYRQDPGQGLRLIYYSQIVNDFQKGDIAEGYSVSREKKESFPLTVTSAQKNPTAFYLCASSSRVDEQYFGPGTRLTVT.

V is TRBV28 and J is TRBJ2-5, with D possibly TRBD2 on 6 matching bases. The CDR3 contains 15 residues. Trimming cost V 6 bases and J 8 bases, with 22 bases left between them. Germline V gene data show CDR1 as MDHEN and CDR2 as SYDVKM. CDR3 amino acids: CASRAGAGGDFTQYF. The CDR3 DNA sequence: TGTGCCAGCAGAGCCGGAGCGGGCGGGGATTTCACCCAGTACTTC.

This chain connects TRBV2 to TRBJ1-1; D unresolved. The ends were cut back, 6 bases at V and 0 bases at J, with 11 bases in the middle. Germline loops: CDR1 SNHLY, CDR2 FYNNEI. The CDR3 covers 14 residues. The CDR3 bases are TGTGCCAGCAGCGCCGCGGAGATGAACACTGAAGCTTTCTTT. Its translation is CASSAAEMNTEAFF. Combining the CDR3 with reference TRBV2 and TRBJ1-1 gives the whole variable domain EPEVTQTPSHQVTQMGQEVILRCVPISNHLYFYWYRQILGQKVEFLVSFYNNEISEKSEIFDDQFSVERPDGSNFTLKIRSTKLEDSAMYFCASSAAEMNTEAFFGQGTRLTVV.

The chain is built from TRBV10-1 and TRBJ2-7, with D unresolved. The germline V and J ends were trimmed by 0 bases and 7 bases, with 7 bases remaining between them. CDR1 and CDR2 from the germline V gene are WNHNN and SYGVQD (reference sequence). This CDR3 region has 12 residues. CDR3 in amino acids: CASSESFREQYF. CDR3 nucleotides: TGCGCCAGCAGTGAGTCGTTCAGGGAGCAGTACTTC.

Note on this clone: Other DNA sequences in the same sample also yield this CDR3. The genes are TRBV28 and TRBJ1-2; TRBD1 is a possible D gene (5 bases). Germline CDR1 is MDHEN and CDR2 is SYDVKM. This CDR3 comprises 12 residues. V was clipped by 6 bases and J by 4 bases, with 9 bases between them. CDR3 protein: CASSRDFYGYTF. CDR3 DNA sequence: TGTGCCAGCAGCAGGGACTTCTATGGCTACACCTTC.

The CDR3 is CASSPRGGSYEQYF. The CDR3 bases are TGCGCCAGCAGCCCCAGAGGGGGTTCCTACGAGCAGTACTTC. The V and J genes are TRBV5-1 and TRBJ2-7; possible D gene TRBD1, 6 bases. Per the germline V gene, CDR1 is SGHRS and CDR2 is YFSETQ. This CDR3 spans 14 amino acids. V was pared by 4 bases and J by 1 base, with 12 bases between.

The rearrangement links TRBV2 to TRBJ2-2; D remains unclear. CDR3 length equals 13 residues. The germline CDR1 and CDR2 sequences are SNHLY and FYNNEI. The V and J ends lost 9 bases and 0 bases respectively, with 8 bases between them. The chain's CDR3 is CARRQANTGELFF. DNA of the CDR3: TGTGCCAGAAGGCAGGCGAACACCGGGGAGCTGTTTTTT.

V is TRBV5-5 and J is TRBJ1-2; the D is unclear. Germline V lookup: CDR1 SGHKS, CDR2 YYEKEE (reference sequence). V lost 1 base, J lost 8 bases, and 15 bases lay in between. There are 14 residues in the CDR3. The CDR3 nucleotides read TGTGCCAGCAGCTTGTTTCCCGCTGGGGAGGGCTACACCTTC. This gives the protein CASSLFPAGEGYTF.

This clone occurred once. The chain is built from TRBV7-6 and TRBJ2-3; the match to TRBD2 covers 8 bases. The J segment lost 5 bases and the V segment lost 0 bases, leaving 4 bases of the junction unmatched. Germline values: CDR1 SGHVS, CDR2 FNYEAQ. This CDR3 has 15 amino acids. The CDR3 nucleotides are TGTGCCAGCAGCTTAGCGCGTCTAGCGGGAGATACGCAGTATTTT. This gives the protein CASSLARLAGDTQYF.

V is TRBV18 and J is TRBJ2-4; a weak D match, TRBD2 (6 bases). The CDR3 spans 16 residues. The V and J ends lost 0 bases and 0 bases respectively, with 9 bases between them. Germline CDR1 reads KGHSH; CDR2 reads LQKENI. The CDR3 DNA is TGTGCCAGCTCACCACCGGGGGGACTAGCCAAAAACATTCAGTACTTC. Its protein product is CASSPPGGLAKNIQYF.

Note on this clone: In the same sample, other DNA sequences code for this CDR3. The rearrangement uses TRBV5-1 and TRBJ2-5; 7 bases fit TRBD1. Germline CDR1 is SGHRS and CDR2 is YFSETQ. The length of the CDR3 is 14 residues. The trim removed 0 bases at V and 1 base at J, leaving 0 bases unmatched. The CDR3 bases are TGCGCCAGCAGCTTGGGACAGGGCCAAGAGACCCAGTACTTC. This translates into CASSLGQGQETQYF.

V is TRBV5-1 and J is TRBJ2-7, with a possible D match to TRBD1 (6 bases). There are 15 residues in the CDR3. Trimming removed 0 bases from V and 1 base from J, with 11 bases in between. CDR1 is SGHRS and CDR2 is YFSETQ in the germline V gene. The CDR3 DNA sequence: TGCGCCAGCAGCTTGGGGACAGCGGTATCCTACGAGCAGTACTTC. Protein product: CASSLGTAVSYEQYF.

Here the CDR3 reads CASSLDRGRNEQFF. The DNA for the CDR3 is TGTGCCAGCAGCTTAGACAGGGGGCGCAATGAGCAGTTCTTC. The chain has TRBV7-6 and TRBJ2-1, with TRBD1 matching 9 bases. This CDR3 has 14 amino acids. With 1 base clipped from V and 6 bases from J, the junction kept 1 base outside the gene matches. Germline-derived CDR1 and CDR2 are SGHVS and FNYEAQ.

The chain combines TRBV5-1 with TRBJ2-7, with 8 bases aligning to TRBD2. There are 14 residues in the CDR3. Looked up from germline, CDR1 is SGHRS and CDR2 is YFSETQ. V was clipped by 0 bases and J by 6 bases; unmatched bases: 5. The CDR3 protein is CASSLAAGAGEQYF. The DNA for the CDR3 is TGCGCCAGCAGCTTGGCAGCGGGAGCTGGCGAGCAGTACTTC.

The chain recombines TRBV28 with TRBJ2-5; 8 nucleotides match TRBD1. CDR1 MDHEN and CDR2 SYDVKM come from the germline V gene. The CDR3 length is 16 residues. Germline trimming cut 6 bases from V and 4 bases from J; bases unmatched to any gene: 13. CDR3 sequence (DNA): TGTGCCAGCAGACAGCCCCTCAGGGGGCGCGGAGAGACCCAGTACTTC. Its translation is CASRQPLRGRGETQYF.

V and J are TRBV7-2 and TRBJ1-1; D possibly corresponds to TRBD1 (6 bases). V was cut by 3 bases and J by 1 base, with 9 bases left in between. The CDR3 covers 14 residues. Germline V lookup: CDR1 SGHTA, CDR2 FQGNSA. The CDR3 DNA is TGTGCCAGCAGCTTTCAGGGGTGGAACACTGAAGCTTTCTTT. It is translated as CASSFQGWNTEAFF.